The source of this TCR beta chain is a study of cytomegalovirus exposure and HLA in healthy donors. For the study at large: An early data release held tens of millions of unique TCRs from HLA-typed donors.

PCR amplification relied on 60 Vbeta primers (plus 13 Jbeta primers). Method: immunoSEQ multiplex PCR; TCRdb's copy keeps in-frame clones and lacks some. The table includes more than 95,000 clones, 74% detected once. Study-wide points: Reportedly, diagnosis of cytomegalovirus status by the classifier showed high specificity and sensitivity. The investigators catalogued 150 or so TCR beta chains as cytomegalovirus-associated.

Germline CDR1 is SGHRS and CDR2 is YFSETQ. The length of the CDR3 is 16 residues. V was clipped by 3 bases and J by 2 bases; unmatched bases: 11. For this clone: Antigen specificity is unknown.

This sequence was found in a woman aged 50 to 60 in good health and CMV-seropositive. The sequenced sample consisted of PBMCs. J is TRBJ2-7 and V is TRBV5-1; 7 bases fit TRBD2. CDR3 protein: CASSSLIGGTTYEQYF. The CDR3 DNA sequence: TGCGCCAGCAGCTCTCTTATAGGCGGGACTACCTACGAGCAGTACTTC.